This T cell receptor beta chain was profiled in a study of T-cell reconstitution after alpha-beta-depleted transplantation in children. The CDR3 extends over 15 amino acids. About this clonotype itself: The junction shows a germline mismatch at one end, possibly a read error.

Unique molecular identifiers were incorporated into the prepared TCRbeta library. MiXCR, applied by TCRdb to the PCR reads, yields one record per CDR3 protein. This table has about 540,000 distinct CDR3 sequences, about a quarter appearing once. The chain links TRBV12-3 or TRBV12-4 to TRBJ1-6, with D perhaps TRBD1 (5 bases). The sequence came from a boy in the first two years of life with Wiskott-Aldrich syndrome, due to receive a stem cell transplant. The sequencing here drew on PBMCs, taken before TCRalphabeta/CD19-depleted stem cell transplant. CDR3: CASIRSGTINSPLNF. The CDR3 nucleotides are TGTGCCAGCATCCGGTCCGGGACCATTAATTCACCCCTCAACTTT.